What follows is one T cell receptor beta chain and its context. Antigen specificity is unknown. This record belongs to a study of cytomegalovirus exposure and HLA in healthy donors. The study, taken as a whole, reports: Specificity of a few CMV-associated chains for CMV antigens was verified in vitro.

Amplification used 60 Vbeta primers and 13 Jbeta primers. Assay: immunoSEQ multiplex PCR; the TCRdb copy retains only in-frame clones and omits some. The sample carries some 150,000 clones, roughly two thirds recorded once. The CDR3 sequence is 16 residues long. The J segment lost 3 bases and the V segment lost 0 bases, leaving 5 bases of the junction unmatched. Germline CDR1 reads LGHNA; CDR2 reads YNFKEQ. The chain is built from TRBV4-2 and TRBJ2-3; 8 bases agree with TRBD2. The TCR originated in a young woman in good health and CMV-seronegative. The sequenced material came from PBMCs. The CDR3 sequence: CASSQDLAGLTDTQYF. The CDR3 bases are TGTGCCAGCAGCCAAGACTTAGCGGGACTGACAGATACGCAGTATTTT.